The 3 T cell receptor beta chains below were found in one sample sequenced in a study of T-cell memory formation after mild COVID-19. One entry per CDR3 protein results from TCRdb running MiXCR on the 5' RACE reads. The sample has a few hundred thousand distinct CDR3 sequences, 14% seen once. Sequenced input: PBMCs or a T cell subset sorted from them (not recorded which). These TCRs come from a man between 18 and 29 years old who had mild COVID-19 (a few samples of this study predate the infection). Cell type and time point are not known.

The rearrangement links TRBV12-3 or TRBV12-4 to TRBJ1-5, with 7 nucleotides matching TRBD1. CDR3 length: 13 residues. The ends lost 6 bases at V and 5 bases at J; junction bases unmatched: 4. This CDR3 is CASSRTGYQPQHF. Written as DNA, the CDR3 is TGTGCCAGCAGCCGGACAGGCTATCAGCCCCAGCATTTT.

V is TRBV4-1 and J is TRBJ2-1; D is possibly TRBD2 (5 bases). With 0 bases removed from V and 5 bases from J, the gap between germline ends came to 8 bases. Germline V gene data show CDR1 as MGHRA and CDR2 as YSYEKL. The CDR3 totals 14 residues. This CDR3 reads CASSQEDYNNEQFF. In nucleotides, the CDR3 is TGCGCCAGCAGCCAAGAAGACTACAACAATGAGCAGTTCTTC.

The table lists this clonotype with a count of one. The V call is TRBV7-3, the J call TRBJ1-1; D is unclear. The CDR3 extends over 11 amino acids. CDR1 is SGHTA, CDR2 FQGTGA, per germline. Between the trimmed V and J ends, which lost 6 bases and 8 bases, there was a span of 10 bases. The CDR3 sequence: CASRRRGEAFF. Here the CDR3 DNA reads TGTGCCAGCAGACGTAGAGGAGAAGCTTTCTTT.